These T cell receptor beta chains were read from a single sample in a study of beta chain features in type 1 diabetes. Sequencing was performed with immunoSEQ multiplex PCR; in TCRdb, only in-frame clones are kept and a portion is missing. The sample contains more than 110,000 clones, less than 9% of which appear only once. What was sequenced was central memory CD4+ T cells from blood. The receptors shown here come from a woman aged 25 to 39 in good health. Each CDR3 is given with its conserved first and last residue. D genes are given only for firm matches. Not every row has a clone size; where given, it reads once, few, many or a size class.

CDR3 protein | CDR3 DNA | D gene | clone size | J gene | V gene
CASSFPASGSGKQYF | TGTGCCAGCAGTTTTCCGGCTAGCGGGTCTGGAAAGCAGTACTTC | TRBD2 | few | TRBJ2-7 | TRBV28
CASSLRASATVYEQYF | TGTGCCAGTAGTCTCAGGGCATCGGCGACTGTCTACGAGCAGTACTTC | - | - | TRBJ2-7 | TRBV19
CASTKTGSTDTQYF | TGTGCCAGTACAAAGACGGGAAGTACAGATACGCAGTATTTT | - | - | TRBJ2-3 | TRBV19
CASSARRVAGGPDTQYF | TGTGCCAGCAGCGCAAGAAGGGTAGCGGGAGGGCCAGATACGCAGTATTTT | TRBD2 | few | TRBJ2-3 | TRBV7-2
CASSRSVGEGGETQYF | TGTGCCAGCAGCCGGTCGGTAGGGGAAGGCGGTGAGACCCAGTACTTC | - | few | TRBJ2-5 | TRBV4-2
CASSSGLAGRADTQYF | TGTGCCAGCAGCTCGGGACTAGCGGGACGGGCAGATACGCAGTATTTT | TRBD2 | few | TRBJ2-3 | TRBV7-9
CASSPPGQGSYEQYF | TGTGCCAGCTCACCACCGGGACAGGGTTCCTACGAGCAGTACTTC | TRBD1 | - | TRBJ2-7 | TRBV18
CASSTSGTTYEQYF | TGTGCCAGCAGTACTAGCGGGACGACCTACGAGCAGTACTTC | TRBD2 | - | TRBJ2-7 | TRBV2
CATRAQGATLYEQYF | TGTGCCACCAGGGCTCAGGGGGCTACCCTTTACGAGCAGTACTTC | TRBD1 | - | TRBJ2-7 | TRBV15
CASSSPGTGGSYEQYF | TGTGCCAGCAGTTCGCCAGGGACAGGGGGCTCCTACGAGCAGTACTTC | TRBD1 | many | TRBJ2-7 | TRBV28
CASSIEGSGMTYEQYF | TGTGCCAGTAGTATAGAAGGTAGCGGGATGACATACGAGCAGTACTTC | TRBD2 | - | TRBJ2-7 | TRBV19
CASSSTTSFVNEQFF | TGTGCCAGCAGCAGTACGACTAGTTTCGTGAATGAGCAGTTCTTC | - | few | TRBJ2-1 | TRBV6-5
CASTPQTDGGGYTF | TGTGCCAGCACCCCTCAGACAGACGGTGGCGGCTACACCTTC | - | - | TRBJ1-2 | TRBV2
CASSFMGPTETQYF | TGTGCCAGCAGCTTCATGGGGCCGACCGAGACCCAGTACTTC | - | - | TRBJ2-5 | TRBV6-6
CASSSQDTQYF | TGTGCCAGCAGCTCCCAAGATACGCAGTATTTT | - | - | TRBJ2-3 | TRBV5-4
CASSGAETSYEQYF | TGCGCCAGCAGCGGAGCGGAGACCTCCTACGAGCAGTACTTC | - | - | TRBJ2-7 | TRBV4-3
CASSLAAGGSHEQYF | TGTGCCAGCAGCTTGGCGGCGGGAGGATCTCACGAGCAGTACTTC | TRBD2 | medium-sized | TRBJ2-7 | TRBV5-4
CASSLLGETGRETQHF | TGTGCCAGCAGCTTGTTGGGTGAGACAGGAAGAGAGACCCAGCATTTT | - | few | TRBJ1-5 | TRBV28
CASSSGTSGLTDTQYF | TGTGCCAGCAGCAGCGGGACTAGCGGACTCACAGATACGCAGTATTTT | TRBD2 | many | TRBJ2-3 | TRBV7-2
CASSSGTSGSTGELFF | TGTGCCAGCAGCTCGGGGACTAGCGGGAGCACCGGGGAGCTGTTTTTT | TRBD2 | - | TRBJ2-2 | TRBV7-2
CASSDLTGSYEQYF | TGTGCCAGCAGTGACTTGACAGGCTCCTACGAGCAGTACTTC | - | - | TRBJ2-7 | TRBV2
CASSLQRDSYNEQFF | TGTGCCAGCAGCCTACAGAGGGACAGCTACAATGAGCAGTTCTTC | TRBD1 | - | TRBJ2-1 | TRBV5-4
CASSASGVYEQYF | TGTGCCAGCAGCGCATCAGGCGTCTACGAGCAGTACTTC | - | - | TRBJ2-7 | TRBV9
CASSFSTTGGTEAFF | TGCGCCAGCAGCTTCTCAACGACGGGTGGCACTGAAGCTTTCTTT | - | - | TRBJ1-1 | TRBV5-1
CASSRLGITDTQYF | TGTGCCAGCAGCCGACTAGGGATCACAGATACGCAGTATTTT | - | - | TRBJ2-3 | TRBV14
CASSIRGYQETQYF | TGTGCCAGTAGTATCAGAGGGTACCAGGAGACCCAGTACTTC | - | few | TRBJ2-5 | TRBV19
CAWDSGQTTNEKLFF | TGTGCCTGGGACTCAGGACAGACAACTAATGAAAAACTGTTTTTT | - | - | TRBJ1-4 | TRBV30
CASSVSSGRVGELFF | TGTGCCAGCAGCGTATCTAGCGGGAGAGTCGGGGAGCTGTTTTTT | TRBD2 | - | TRBJ2-2 | TRBV9
CASSIAMTGAYEQYF | TGTGCCAGTAGTATAGCCATGACCGGAGCCTACGAGCAGTACTTC | - | few | TRBJ2-7 | TRBV19
CASSLGQGIYEQYF | TGTGCCAGCAGCTTAGGTCAGGGTATCTACGAGCAGTACTTC | - | - | TRBJ2-7 | TRBV11-2
CATSLNGGSRQETQYF | TGTGCCACCTCTTTGAACGGCGGGAGTAGGCAAGAGACCCAGTACTTC | TRBD2 | few | TRBJ2-5 | TRBV7-2
CASSRTGNSHEQYF | TGTGCCAGTAGCAGGACAGGGAACTCCCACGAGCAGTACTTC | TRBD1 | few | TRBJ2-7 | TRBV19
CASTFGGGNEQFF | TGTGCCAGCACCTTCGGGGGAGGTAATGAGCAGTTCTTC | - | - | TRBJ2-1 | TRBV7-8
CASGSRGANVLTF | TGTGCCTCAGGGTCTAGAGGGGCCAACGTCCTGACTTTC | - | few | TRBJ2-6 | TRBV10-3
CAWAPGLESIQYF | TGTGCCTGGGCCCCGGGACTAGAAAGCATTCAGTACTTC | TRBD2 | many | TRBJ2-4 | TRBV30
CASKGGAYNEQFF | TGTGCCAGCAAAGGGGGAGCCTACAATGAGCAGTTCTTC | - | - | TRBJ2-1 | TRBV7-2
CASSLLGAGGPGEQFF | TGTGCCAGCAGTCTCCTAGGGGCGGGAGGGCCTGGTGAGCAGTTCTTC | TRBD2 | - | TRBJ2-1 | TRBV27
CASSIGGQGAGELFF | TGTGCCAGTAGTATCGGGGGCCAGGGGGCCGGGGAGCTGTTTTTT | - | - | TRBJ2-2 | TRBV19
CASSVSGLAGHEQFF | TGTGCCAGCAGCGTATCGGGACTAGCGGGACATGAGCAGTTCTTC | TRBD2 | few | TRBJ2-1 | TRBV9
CSAESGQGPDTQYF | TGCAGCGCCGAAAGCGGACAGGGCCCAGATACGCAGTATTTT | TRBD1 | many | TRBJ2-3 | TRBV29-1
CASSVALSSYNEQFF | TGTGCCAGCAGCGTAGCTCTTAGTTCCTACAATGAGCAGTTCTTC | - | - | TRBJ2-1 | TRBV9
CASSFSTGGKRGEQFF | TGTGCCAGCAGCTTTAGCACAGGGGGAAAGCGGGGTGAGCAGTTCTTC | - | many | TRBJ2-1 | TRBV13
CASREGTEAFF | TGCGCCAGCCGAGAGGGCACTGAAGCTTTCTTT | - | - | TRBJ1-1 | TRBV10-2
CASSLSGGSLHEQYF | TGTGCCAGCAGCTTGTCTGGCGGGAGTCTACACGAGCAGTACTTC | TRBD2 | - | TRBJ2-7 | TRBV5-4
CASSVGQTSGNTDTQYF | TGTGCCAGCAGCGTGGGGCAGACTAGCGGAAACACAGATACGCAGTATTTT | TRBD2 | few | TRBJ2-3 | TRBV11-1
CASRSAYYEQYF | TGTGCCAGCAGGTCTGCGTACTACGAGCAGTACTTC | - | few | TRBJ2-7 | TRBV28
CASSSTGVSGANVLTF | TGTGCCAGCAGCTCTACCGGGGTCTCTGGGGCCAACGTCCTGACTTTC | - | - | TRBJ2-6 | TRBV11-1
CASSLGQQETQYF | TGTGCCAGCAGCTTAGGACAGCAAGAGACCCAGTACTTC | - | few | TRBJ2-5 | TRBV7-6
CASSFRRQSNQPQHF | TGTGCCAGCAGTTTCCGTAGACAGAGCAATCAGCCCCAGCATTTT | - | - | TRBJ1-5 | TRBV28
CASRRTGQAGELFF | TGTGCCAGCCGTCGGACAGGGCAAGCCGGGGAGCTGTTTTTT | TRBD1 | - | TRBJ2-2 | TRBV28
CASSKGAGELFF | TGTGCCAGCAGCAAGGGGGCCGGGGAGCTGTTTTTT | - | few | TRBJ2-2 | TRBV7-3
CASSPTRDSDSYEQYF | TGTGCCAGCAGCCCAACCCGGGACTCAGACTCCTACGAGCAGTACTTC | - | many | TRBJ2-7 | TRBV7-9
CASSLSTRETQYF | TGTGCCAGCAGCTTAAGTACCAGGGAGACCCAGTACTTC | - | few | TRBJ2-5 | TRBV7-3
CASGPGRYSYEQYF | TGTGCCAGTGGGCCAGGGCGGTACTCCTACGAGCAGTACTTC | - | many | TRBJ2-7 | TRBV19
CAWSVLGRRNTEAFF | TGTGCCTGGAGTGTTTTGGGCAGGCGGAACACTGAAGCTTTCTTT | - | few | TRBJ1-1 | TRBV30
CASNRRQGEQYF | TGTGCCAGCAATCGTCGACAGGGCGAGCAGTACTTC | TRBD1 | - | TRBJ2-7 | TRBV6-5
CASSPRTSGYKETQYF | TGTGCCAGTAGCCCTCGGACTAGCGGGTACAAAGAGACCCAGTACTTC | TRBD2 | - | TRBJ2-5 | TRBV19
CASSLGLTSGSGETQYF | TGTGCCAGCAGTTTAGGTCTTACTAGCGGGAGTGGAGAGACCCAGTACTTC | TRBD2 | - | TRBJ2-5 | TRBV28
CASSFGTASYEQYF | TGTGCCAGCAGTTTCGGTACAGCCTCCTACGAGCAGTACTTC | - | - | TRBJ2-7 | TRBV28
CASSPGLGPFDEQYF | TGCGCCAGCAGCCCAGGACTAGGGCCCTTTGACGAGCAGTACTTC | TRBD2 | many | TRBJ2-7 | TRBV4-3